The following is a T cell receptor (beta chain) sequence with its context. The antigen remains unidentified. Via MiXCR, TCRdb re-called the multiplex PCR reads, giving one row per CDR3 protein. The profile shows around 70,000 distinct CDR3 sequences, 40% to 45% of them singletons. This entry comes from a study of breast tumors, draining lymph nodes, adjacent tissues. Study-level points and caveats: Compared with lymph nodes, tumors were less diverse; compared with nontumor tissue, more. The data were judged consistent with most tumor T cells coming from lymph node and expanding in tumor. Luminal-like breast cancer showed significantly higher tumor–nontumor repertoire similarity than basal-like.

Germline V lookup: CDR1 LNHDA, CDR2 SQIVND (reference sequence). Trimming shortened V by 5 bases and J by 8 bases, and 19 bases separated the two germline ends. CDR3 length equals 15 residues. Material for sequencing was breast tumor tissue. The sequence came from a female donor with breast cancer. Some clones in this sample may be carry-over from other donors' samples. This rearrangement joins TRBV19 to TRBJ1-5, with D tentatively TRBD1 (5 bases). CDR3 amino acids: CASSFPRGLGEPQHF. CDR3 nucleotides: TGTGCCAGTAGTTTCCCCCGTGGTTTGGGGGAGCCCCAGCATTTT.